This T cell receptor beta chain was captured in a study of blood T cell repertoires in COVID-19. In the study overall: Whether acute or convalescent, the COVID-19 samples came from the United States, Italy and Spain.

V dropped 2 bases and J dropped 6 bases, with 5 bases sitting between them. This CDR3 region has 12 residues. Germline CDR1 reads MDHEN; CDR2 reads SYDVKM. Here immunoSEQ multiplex PCR was the method, and the copy in TCRdb shows in-frame clones only, minus some. The data hold hundreds of thousands of clones, with approximately 91% observed a single time. In terms of age and location, participants ranged from roughly 18 to 90 years and lived in under 30 US areas. This TCR was recovered from a woman aged 18-29 years who had been exposed to COVID-19. The rearrangement joins TRBV28 to TRBJ2-1, with D unresolved. The sequencing input was PBMCs or T cells enriched from blood (not recorded which). The CDR3 DNA sequence: TGTGCCAGCAGTTTAGGTAGCAATGAGCAGTTCTTC. It encodes CASSLGSNEQFF. Full variable domain (remainder filled in from reference TRBV28 and TRBJ2-1): DVKVTQSSRYLVKRTGEKVFLECVQDMDHENMFWYRQDPGLGLRLIYFSYDVKMKEKGDIPEGYSVSREKKERFSLILESASTNQTSMYLCASSLGSNEQFFGPGTRLTVL.